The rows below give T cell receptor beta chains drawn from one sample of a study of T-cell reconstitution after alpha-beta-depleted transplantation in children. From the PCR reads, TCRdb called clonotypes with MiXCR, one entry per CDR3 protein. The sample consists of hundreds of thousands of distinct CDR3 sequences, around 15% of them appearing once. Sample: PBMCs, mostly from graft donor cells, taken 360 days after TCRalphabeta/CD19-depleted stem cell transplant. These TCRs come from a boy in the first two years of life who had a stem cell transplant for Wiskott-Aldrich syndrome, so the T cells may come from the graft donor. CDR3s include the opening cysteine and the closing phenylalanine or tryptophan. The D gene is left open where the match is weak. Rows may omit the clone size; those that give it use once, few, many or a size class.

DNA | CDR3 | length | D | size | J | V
TGTGCCAGCAGTTTTCCGGACAGCACAGATACGCAGTATTTT | CASSFPDSTDTQYF | 14 | - | - | TRBJ2-3 | TRBV2
TGTGCCAGCAGTTCAAGGGAGACCCTCGGGGAAAAACTGTTTTTT | CASSSRETLGEKLFF | 15 | - | - | TRBJ1-4 | TRBV12-3/TRBV12-4
TGCGCCAGCAGCCAACGTGGGGGGACAACTAATGAAAAACTGTTTTTT | CASSQRGGTTNEKLFF | 16 | - | - | TRBJ1-4 | TRBV4-3
TGCAGTGCCACTCCCCGGGGACTAGCGGTAGGGATGTACTTC | CSATPRGLAVGMYF | 14 | TRBD2 | few | TRBJ2-7 | TRBV20-1
TGTGCCAGCAGTGAATTGAAGACCCAGTACTTC | CASSELKTQYF | 11 | - | many | TRBJ2-5 | TRBV25-1
TGTGCCAGCTCACCGAGGGTACAGAACGAGCAGTACTTC | CASSPRVQNEQYF | 13 | - | - | TRBJ2-7 | TRBV18
TGTGCCATCAGTGGAGAGCGCAGGGGCTACACCTTC | CAISGERRGYTF | 12 | - | - | TRBJ1-2 | TRBV10-3
TGCGCCAGCAGCCCCCGACAGGCGCTACAAGAGACCCAGTACTTC | CASSPRQALQETQYF | 15 | - | - | TRBJ2-5 | TRBV4-1
TGTGCCAGCAGCTTAGCAGGGGGCTCCTATAATTCACCCCTCCACTTT | CASSLAGGSYNSPLHF | 16 | - | - | TRBJ1-6 | TRBV7-6
TGTGCCAGCAGCTCGGGACTAGCGAGCATTCAGTACTTC | CASSSGLASIQYF | 13 | TRBD2 | few | TRBJ2-4 | TRBV7-2
TGTGCCAGCAGCCGCACCTCGGCGGATTCCTACGAGCAGTACTTC | CASSRTSADSYEQYF | 15 | - | few | TRBJ2-7 | TRBV11-3
TGCGCCAGCAGCCAAACGAGGGCGGGACAGGTCGTCTTC | CASSQTRAGQVVF | 13 | TRBD1 | - | TRBJ2-7 | TRBV4-3
TGTGCCAGCAGCTTAGCACGGCCGAACACTGAAGCTTTCTTT | CASSLARPNTEAFF | 14 | - | many | TRBJ1-1 | TRBV7-9
TGTGCCATCAGTGAGTCGGGTCGGGGGCTAAGACGCTATGGCTACACCTTC | CAISESGRGLRRYGYTF | 17 | - | - | TRBJ1-2 | TRBV10-3
TGTGCCAGCAGGGGACTCAAATACAATGAGCAGTTCTTC | CASRGLKYNEQFF | 13 | - | - | TRBJ2-1 | TRBV6-2/TRBV6-3
TGTGCCAGTAGCTCTCCTCCCTGGACAGGGTCGGGTGAGCAGTACTTC | CASSSPPWTGSGEQYF | 16 | TRBD1 | - | TRBJ2-7 | TRBV19
TGTGCCACCAGTGAGGGGCCGTGGGGAAGAGATACGCAGTATTTT | CATSEGPWGRDTQYF | 15 | - | - | TRBJ2-3 | TRBV24-1
TGCGCCAGCAGCTTTGAACAGGTGGCATCACCCCTCCACTTT | CASSFEQVASPLHF | 14 | - | - | TRBJ1-6 | TRBV5-1
TGCAGTGCTAGAGAGGACAGGGTTTTCCAAGAGACCCAGTACTTC | CSAREDRVFQETQYF | 15 | TRBD1 | few | TRBJ2-5 | TRBV20-1
TGTGCCAGCAGCCCCCTGACAACTTCACCCCTCCACTTT | CASSPLTTSPLHF | 13 | - | - | TRBJ1-6 | TRBV7-2
TGTGCCAGCAGTTACGAAGTGAACACTGAAGCTTTCTTT | CASSYEVNTEAFF | 13 | - | - | TRBJ1-1 | TRBV6-2/TRBV6-3
TGTGCCAGCAGGGTACAGGGGGCGGACACCGGGGAGCTGTTTTTT | CASRVQGADTGELFF | 15 | TRBD1 | many | TRBJ2-2 | TRBV2
TGTGCCAGCAGTTATTGGGGGGGGAAAAGCGACGAGCAGTACTTC | CASSYWGGKSDEQYF | 15 | TRBD2 | few | TRBJ2-7 | TRBV28
TGTGCCACCAGTGATTTGGACGGCATCGAGCAGTACTTC | CATSDLDGIEQYF | 13 | - | few | TRBJ2-7 | TRBV24-1
TGCAGCGTGGCCGGGACTAGCGGGATGCAAGAGACCCAGTACTTC | CSVAGTSGMQETQYF | 15 | TRBD2 | few | TRBJ2-5 | TRBV29-1
TGTGCCAGCAGCCCTCGACAGTCCTACGAGCAGTACTTC | CASSPRQSYEQYF | 13 | - | few | TRBJ2-7 | TRBV3-1
TGCAGCGTTGAAAACACCGGATTGAACACTGAAGCTTTCTTT | CSVENTGLNTEAFF | 14 | - | - | TRBJ1-1 | TRBV29-1
TGTGCCAGCAGTTTATACCCTGGCGGACTACCACCCTACGAGCAGTACTTC | CASSLYPGGLPPYEQYF | 17 | - | few | TRBJ2-7 | TRBV27
TGTGCCAGCTCTAAACAGGGTCCTCGCACGGCTGAAGCTTTCTTT | CASSKQGPRTAEAFF | 15 | - | - | TRBJ1-1 | TRBV18
TGTGCCACCAGTGTTGCGGCGGGACAGGGGGCCCCCACGCAGTATTTT | CATSVAAGQGAPTQYF | 16 | TRBD1 | few | TRBJ2-3 | TRBV24-1
TGTGCCAGCAGCCTTCTACGCCCCACGAGCACCGGGGAGCTGTTTTTT | CASSLLRPTSTGELFF | 16 | - | - | TRBJ2-2 | TRBV3-1
TGTGCCAGCAGCTTAGGTGGTTTATGGCTAGCGGACCACTACGAGCAGTACTTC | CASSLGGLWLADHYEQYF | 18 | TRBD2 | - | TRBJ2-7 | TRBV11-2
TGTGCCAGCGGCAAAACGGGGCGGGAGCAGTTCTTC | CASGKTGREQFF | 12 | - | - | TRBJ2-1 | TRBV11-2
TGCGCCAGCAGCTTGGCCGACGAACTACTGAGCTCCTACGAGCAGTACTTC | CASSLADELLSSYEQYF | 17 | - | - | TRBJ2-7 | TRBV5-1
TGTGCCATCAGTCTTAGGTCGGATGAGCAGTTCTTC | CAISLRSDEQFF | 12 | - | - | TRBJ2-1 | TRBV10-3
TGTGCCATCAAGGGGACGGACTCCTACGAGCAGTACTTC | CAIKGTDSYEQYF | 13 | - | few | TRBJ2-7 | TRBV10-3
TGTGCCTGGAGATTCAGGGGAGCTGGGGCCAACGTCCTGACTTTC | CAWRFRGAGANVLTF | 15 | - | - | TRBJ2-6 | TRBV30
TGTGCCAGCAGCTTGAGTGGGCTAGCGGTAGCCAAAAACATTCAGTACTTC | CASSLSGLAVAKNIQYF | 17 | TRBD2 | - | TRBJ2-4 | TRBV5-6
TGCAGCGTTGAACAGGACAGGGTGTACTACAATGAGCAGTTCTTC | CSVEQDRVYYNEQFF | 15 | TRBD1 | few | TRBJ2-1 | TRBV29-1
TGTGCCTGGAGACTAGCCGGGGGCGCCTACGAGCAGTACTTC | CAWRLAGGAYEQYF | 14 | - | few | TRBJ2-7 | TRBV30
TGTGCCAGCAGTTTATTGGCGGCCGGGACAGGGGGAACCGGGGAGCTGTTTTTT | CASSLLAAGTGGTGELFF | 18 | TRBD1 | few | TRBJ2-2 | TRBV27
TGCAGCGTTGTAGGGACCCCACAAGAGACCCAGTACTTC | CSVVGTPQETQYF | 13 | - | many | TRBJ2-5 | TRBV29-1
TGTGCCAGCAGTCGCACTCGGGGCAGGGAGAGGACCTACGAGCAGTACTTC | CASSRTRGRERTYEQYF | 17 | - | few | TRBJ2-7 | TRBV12-3/TRBV12-4
TGTGCCAGCACCGGATGGGACAGCTCCTACGAGCAGTACTTC | CASTGWDSSYEQYF | 14 | TRBD1 | few | TRBJ2-7 | TRBV2
TGCAGCGTTGGCCAACGACTATCCCAAGAGACCCAGTACTTC | CSVGQRLSQETQYF | 14 | - | few | TRBJ2-5 | TRBV29-1
TGTGCCAGTAGTAGTGCGGTGGCGGGCACCGGGGAGCTGTTTTTT | CASSSAVAGTGELFF | 15 | - | - | TRBJ2-2 | TRBV19